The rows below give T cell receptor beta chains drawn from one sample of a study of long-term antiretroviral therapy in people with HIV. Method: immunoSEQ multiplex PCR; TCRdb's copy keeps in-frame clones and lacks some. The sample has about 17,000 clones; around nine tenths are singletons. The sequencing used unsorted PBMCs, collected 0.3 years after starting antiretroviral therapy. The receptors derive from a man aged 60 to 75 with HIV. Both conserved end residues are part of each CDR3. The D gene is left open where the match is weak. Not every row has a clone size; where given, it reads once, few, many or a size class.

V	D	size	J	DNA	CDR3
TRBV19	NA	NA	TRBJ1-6	TGTGCCAGTAGTATATCGGGGAAAGAAAGGTCACCCCTCCACTTT	CASSISGKERSPLHF
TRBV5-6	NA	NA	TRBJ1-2	TGTGCCAGCAGCCTGGCGACAGGCATCTACACCTTC	CASSLATGIYTF
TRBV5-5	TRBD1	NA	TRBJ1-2	TGTGCCAGCAGCCTCCCCTCGGGACAGTCAAACTATGGCTACACCTTC	CASSLPSGQSNYGYTF
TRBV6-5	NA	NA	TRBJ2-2	TGTGCCAGCAGTTTCGACACCGGGGAGCTGTTTTTT	CASSFDTGELFF
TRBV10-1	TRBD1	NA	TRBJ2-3	TGCGCCGCGGGGGCGGGACAGGGGGGAGGGACGGATACGCAGTATTTT	CAAGAGQGGGTDTQYF
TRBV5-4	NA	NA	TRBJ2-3	TGTGCCAGCACGATCGAGAATCATTTCCCCCTAGGCGCAGATACGCAGTATTTT	CASTIENHFPLGADTQYF
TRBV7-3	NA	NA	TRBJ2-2	TGTGCCAGCAGCCTCATCAACGAGGGGCAGTACACCGGGGAGCTGTTTTTT	CASSLINEGQYTGELFF
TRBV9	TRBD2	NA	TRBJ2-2	TGTGCCAGCAGCGTAGACTCAGCGGGAGGGGCCACCGGGGAGCTGTTTTTT	CASSVDSAGGATGELFF
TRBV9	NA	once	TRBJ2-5	TGTGCCAGCAGCCATAAGGACTATTTAGAGACCCAGTACTTC	CASSHKDYLETQYF
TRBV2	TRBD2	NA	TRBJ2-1	TGTGCCAGCAGTGAAGATCTGCAGGGAGGGGAGAATGAGCAGTTCTTC	CASSEDLQGGENEQFF
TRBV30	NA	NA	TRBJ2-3	TGTGCCTGGAAGTGGTACGATACGCAGTATTTT	CAWKWYDTQYF
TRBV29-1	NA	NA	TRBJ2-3	TGCAGCGTGGTGACCCAGCGGAAAAATACGCAGTATTTT	CSVVTQRKNTQYF
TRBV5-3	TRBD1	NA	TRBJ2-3	TGTGCCAGAAGCTGTATCTTCAGGGGTCCTACAGGGGGTACGCAGTATTTT	CARSCIFRGPTGGTQYF
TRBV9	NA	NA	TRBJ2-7	TGTGCCAGCAGCGTAGCTGACAGGATGGGCGAGCAGTACTTC	CASSVADRMGEQYF
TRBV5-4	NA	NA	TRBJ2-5	TGTGCCAGCAGCTTGTTCCAGGAGACCCAGTACTTC	CASSLFQETQYF
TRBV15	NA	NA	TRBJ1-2	TGTGCCACCAGCAGAGACAGGAACTATGGCTACACCTTC	CATSRDRNYGYTF
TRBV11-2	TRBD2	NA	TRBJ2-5	TGTGCCAGCAGCTTAGTGTTCACTAGCGGGATTCAGACCCAGTACTTC	CASSLVFTSGIQTQYF
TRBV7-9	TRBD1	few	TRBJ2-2	TGTGCCAGCAGCTTAGAGACAGGGGTCACCGGGGAGCTGTTTTTT	CASSLETGVTGELFF
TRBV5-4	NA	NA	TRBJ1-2	TGTGCCAGCAGCCACGTCAGCTCCCCCGACTATGGCTACACCTTC	CASSHVSSPDYGYTF
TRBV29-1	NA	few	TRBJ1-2	TGCAGCGGAGGGGGCTACACCTTC	CSGGGYTF
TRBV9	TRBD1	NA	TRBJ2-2	TGTGCCAGCAGCGTTATGGACAGGGCGAACACCGGGGAGCTGTTTTTT	CASSVMDRANTGELFF
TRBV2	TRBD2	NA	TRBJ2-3	TGTGCCAGTCCTAGCGGGGGGGGGACATCATCGGATACGCAGTATTTT	CASPSGGGTSSDTQYF
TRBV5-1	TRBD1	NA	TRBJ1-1	TGCGCCAGCAGCTTGGACAGGGGGGTGACTGAAGCTTTCTTT	CASSLDRGVTEAFF
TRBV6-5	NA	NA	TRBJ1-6	TGTGCCAGCAAACTTCTCCAGGGGCCTAATTCACCCCTCCACTTT	CASKLLQGPNSPLHF
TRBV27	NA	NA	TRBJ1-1	TGTGCCAGCAGTTTATCGTGGGACCCCCGATTCGCCCCTGAAGCTTTCTTT	CASSLSWDPRFAPEAFF
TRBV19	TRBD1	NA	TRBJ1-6	TGTGCCAGTAGTATGGGCGACAGGGTAGGTTCACCCCTCCACTTT	CASSMGDRVGSPLHF
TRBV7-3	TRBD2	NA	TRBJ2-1	TGTGCCAGCAGCTTAACTCGGAGCGGGAGTCCGTTAAGCTCCTACAATGAGCAGTTCTTC	CASSLTRSGSPLSSYNEQFF
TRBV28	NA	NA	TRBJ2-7	TGTGCCAGCAGTTTAGCCGCGTCTGGGACCTACGAGCAGTACTTC	CASSLAASGTYEQYF
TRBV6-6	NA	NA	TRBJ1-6	TGTGCCAGCAGCGTTACAGGAGTGAATTATAATTCACCCCTCCACTTT	CASSVTGVNYNSPLHF
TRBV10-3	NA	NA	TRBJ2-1	TGTGCCATCAGTACCGGGGCCACACAGAACAATGAGCAGTTCTTC	CAISTGATQNNEQFF
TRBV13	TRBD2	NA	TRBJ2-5	TGTGCCAGCAGCTTAGGGACTAGCGGGGGAGAGACCCAGTACTTC	CASSLGTSGGETQYF
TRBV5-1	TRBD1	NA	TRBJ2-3	TGCGCCAGCAGCTTGGTAGCGCGTCAGGGGGCTCGGGATACGCAGTATTTT	CASSLVARQGARDTQYF
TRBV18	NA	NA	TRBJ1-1	TGTGCCAGCTCTCGGATGAACACTGAAGCTTTCTTT	CASSRMNTEAFF
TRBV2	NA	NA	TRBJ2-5	TGTGCCAGCAGTGAAGGATTCGCGACAGCCCAAGAGACCCAGTACTTC	CASSEGFATAQETQYF
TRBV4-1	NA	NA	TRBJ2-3	TGCGCCAGCAGCCAAGCTAGGGGCAGCACAGATACGCAGTATTTT	CASSQARGSTDTQYF
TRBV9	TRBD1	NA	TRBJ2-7	TGTGCCAGCAGCGTGCGACAGGGGGCGTACGAGCAGTACTTC	CASSVRQGAYEQYF
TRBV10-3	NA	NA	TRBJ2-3	TGTGCCATCGGAGGAGTTGGGAGCACAGATACGCAGTATTTT	CAIGGVGSTDTQYF
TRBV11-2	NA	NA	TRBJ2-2	TGTGCCAGCAGAGATTGGGGGGGGCGAAACGGGGAGCTGTTTTTT	CASRDWGGRNGELFF
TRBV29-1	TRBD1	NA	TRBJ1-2	TGCAGCGCTTTCATCCGGGACAGGGGCGGAACTAACTATGGCTACACCTTC	CSAFIRDRGGTNYGYTF
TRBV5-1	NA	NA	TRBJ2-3	TGCGCCAGCAGCTTGGGAGGAGGGGAAACGCAGTATTTT	CASSLGGGETQYF
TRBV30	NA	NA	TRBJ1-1	TGTGCCTGGAGCCATAACAGTAGAAGGGCTGGGAAAACTTTCTTT	CAWSHNSRRAGKTFF
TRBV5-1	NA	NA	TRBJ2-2	TGCGCCAGCAGCTCGTGGACAGGGAGGGGCACCGGGGAGCTGTTTTTT	CASSSWTGRGTGELFF
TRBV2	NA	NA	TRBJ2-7	TGTGCCAGCAGTGGCGATATCTACGAGCAGTACTTC	CASSGDIYEQYF
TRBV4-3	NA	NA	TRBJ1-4	TGCGCCAGCAGCCATGAGTCGGGTGAAAAACTGTTTTTT	CASSHESGEKLFF
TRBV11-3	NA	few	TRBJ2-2	TGTGCCAGCAGCTTAGGACCTAACACCGGGGAGCTGTTTTTT	CASSLGPNTGELFF
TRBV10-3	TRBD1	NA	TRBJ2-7	TGTGCCATCAGTGAGTCAACAGGGGGTTACTACGAGCAGTACTTC	CAISESTGGYYEQYF
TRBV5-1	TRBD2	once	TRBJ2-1	TGCGCCAGCAGCCCCGGGACTAGCGGGAGTATTGAGCAGTTCTTC	CASSPGTSGSIEQFF
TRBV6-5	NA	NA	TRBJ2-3	TGTGCCACCTACCCTAGTGCTAGCACAGATACGCAGTATTTT	CATYPSASTDTQYF
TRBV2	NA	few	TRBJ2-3	TGTGCCAGCAGTGGACAGCACCGCACAGATACGCAGTATTTT	CASSGQHRTDTQYF
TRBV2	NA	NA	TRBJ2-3	TGTGCCAGCAGTGAACTGGTCAGGGGCACAGATACGCAGTATTTT	CASSELVRGTDTQYF
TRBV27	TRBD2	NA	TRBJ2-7	TGTGCCAGCACCGGGGGGACTAGCCTCGACGAGCAGTACTTC	CASTGGTSLDEQYF